This entry concerns a single T cell receptor (beta chain). This sample was included in a study of T cell changes during pregnancy in multiple sclerosis. The method was immunoSEQ multiplex PCR; TCRdb's version includes in-frame clones alone and lacks a portion of them. The sample carries some 37,000 clones, 88% recorded once. The CDR3 contains 16 residues. Germline CDR1 reads SGHTA; CDR2 reads FQGNSA. Trimming left V 2 bases short and J 4 bases short, with 16 bases between. V is TRBV7-2 and J is TRBJ2-3; perhaps TRBD2 as D (6 bases). The sequencing here drew on CD4+ T cells from peripheral blood mononuclear cells, taken in the first trimester of pregnancy. This TCR came from a female donor with multiple sclerosis, enrolled in a pregnancy study. CDR3 residues: CASSLRSGLQSDTQYF. In nucleotides, the CDR3 is TGTGCCAGCAGCTTACGGTCGGGACTCCAATCAGATACGCAGTATTTT.